This TCR beta chain was sequenced for a study of immune evolution from preneoplasia to lung adenocarcinoma. Study conclusions and caveats: From normal lung to invasive adenocarcinoma, top clone frequencies appeared to decrease.

The length of the CDR3 is 16 residues. Trimming pared 5 bases from V and 0 bases from J, leaving 17 bases between. CDR1 is SEHNR and CDR2 is FQNEAQ in the germline V gene (reference sequence). Resections took place in Japan or China from the mid-2010s to the late 2010s. Histologic diagnosis was independently verified by two lung pathologists. After pathologic assessment, macro-dissection selected premalignant or tumor cells for extraction. With respect to this clone: What it binds is unknown.

Only in-frame clones appear in the TCRdb table, and some are missing; sequencing was by immunoSEQ multiplex PCR. The profile shows under 6,500 clones, approximately 87% of them singletons. V gene TRBV7-9 combines with J gene TRBJ2-7; tentatively, D is TRBD2 (6 bases). Material: FFPE minimally invasive lung adenocarcinoma tissue. The TCR sequence derives from a person aged 60-80 years with lung adenocarcinoma. This CDR3 is CASSPSPAGTSYEQYF. The DNA for the CDR3 is TGTGCCAGCAGCCCATCCCCGGCGGGGACCTCCTACGAGCAGTACTTC. Full variable domain (remainder filled in from reference TRBV7-9 and TRBJ2-7): DTGVSQNPRHKITKRGQNVTFRCDPISEHNRLYWYRQTLGQGPEFLTYFQNEAQLEKSRLLSDRFSAERPKGSFSTLEIQRTEQGDSAMYLCASSPSPAGTSYEQYFGPGTRLTVT.